The sequence of this T cell receptor (beta chain) was determined in a study of T cells after yellow fever vaccination. Study overall: Preparation used SMART-Seq v4 Ultra Low Input for the low-cell-number fractions.

The germline V gene encodes CDR1 SGHRS and CDR2 YFSETQ. V was trimmed by 0 bases and J by 14 bases, leaving 12 bases between them. CDR3 length: 12 amino acids. In TCRdb, the 5' RACE reads were re-called with MiXCR into one record per CDR3 protein. The sample lists a few hundred thousand distinct CDR3 sequences; roughly 7.2% were seen once. The sample here was CD4+ T cells sorted from PBMCs, taken 15 days after the yellow fever booster vaccination. V gene TRBV5-1 combines with J gene TRBJ2-1, with TRBD2 as a possible D gene (5 bases). The TCR sequence derives from a man under 40 who received the YFV17D yellow fever vaccine. The CDR3 DNA reads TGCGCCAGCAGCTTGGATGGCTTCGGGGAGTTCTTC. This codes for CASSLDGFGEFF.